The 4 T cell receptor beta chains below come from one sample, sequenced in a study of CD8 T cells in ankylosing spondylitis. TCRdb reprocessed the 5' RACE reads with MiXCR, giving one entry per CDR3 protein. The sample has hundreds of thousands of distinct CDR3 sequences, 20% to 25% seen once. The sequencing input was blood, either unsorted or a sorted T cell fraction (not recorded which). These receptors all come from a male donor with ankylosing spondylitis or in good health (not recorded which).

This clonotype was counted between two and nine times. V and J are TRBV10-3 and TRBJ2-3; D perhaps matches TRBD1 (6 bases). Trimming removed 2 bases from V and 0 bases from J, with 15 bases in between. This CDR3 has 17 residues. Germline values: CDR1 ENHRY, CDR2 SYGVKD. CDR3 DNA sequence: TGTGCCATCAGTGAGGGGGGCGCCCTATATAGCACAGATACGCAGTATTTT. Translating gives CAISEGGALYSTDTQYF.

This clonotype was counted a few times. The CDR3 nucleotides read TGCAGCGTTGTCACCAGCTCCTACGAGCAGTACTTC. It is translated as CSVVTSSYEQYF. The V call is TRBV29-1, the J call TRBJ2-7; D not resolved. Germline V gene lookup returns CDR1 SQVTM and CDR2 ANQGSEA. V shed 4 bases and J shed 0 bases, with 7 bases lying between them. This CDR3 comprises 12 residues.

This clonotype occurred a few times. V and J are TRBV12-3 or TRBV12-4 and TRBJ2-5; 9 bases are a match to TRBD1. The CDR3 has 14 amino acids. V lost 4 bases and J lost 2; bases outside the gene matches: 2. DNA of the CDR3: TGTGCCAGCAGTTCAGGACAGGGGCAAGAGACCCAGTACTTC. Translated: CASSSGQGQETQYF.

The gene calls are TRBV5-8 and TRBJ2-1, with 7 bases aligning to TRBD1. V lost 10 bases to trimming and J lost 3 bases; unmatched junction nucleotides: 4. CDR3 size: 12 residues. From germline, CDR1 is SGHTS and CDR2 YDEGEE. Here the CDR3 reads CAARDSYNEQFF. The CDR3 nucleotides read TGTGCCGCGAGGGACAGCTACAATGAGCAGTTCTTC.